Listed below are T cell receptor beta chains from one sample, sequenced in a study of T cells in Graves' hyperthyroidism and ophthalmopathy. TCRdb passed the multiplex PCR reads through MiXCR, listing each CDR3 protein once. Of more than 50,000 distinct CDR3 sequences listed, roughly 50% are singletons. Sequenced: blood. The receptors here all came from a woman in her thirties with Graves' ophthalmopathy. Both conserved end residues are part of each CDR3. Fields, in order: D gene, J gene, V gene, clone size, CDR3 DNA, CDR3 protein. The D gene is left open where the match is weak. Clone size is shown for a subset of rows, as once, few, many or a class of expanded clone.

- TRBJ2-1 TRBV25-1 - TGTGCCAGCAGTGTGGGGATCAATGAGCAGTTCTTC CASSVGINEQFF
- TRBJ2-3 TRBV5-1 many TGCGCCAGCATGTTTGCCTGGGGCACAGATACGCAGTATTTT CASMFAWGTDTQYF
TRBD2 TRBJ2-5 TRBV7-2 - TGTGCCAGCAGCTTGGGACTAGCGGGAGAAGAGACCCAGTACTTC CASSLGLAGEETQYF
TRBD1 TRBJ2-7 TRBV7-2 few TGTGCCAGCAGCTTAGACGGGACAGGGTACTTC CASSLDGTGYF
- TRBJ2-2 TRBV7-4 - TGTGCCAGCAGCGTAGGGGGGACCGGGGAGCTGTTTTTT CASSVGGTGELFF
- TRBJ2-3 TRBV7-2 many TGTGCCAGCAGCCTTTTGGGCCCCACAAGTACAGATACGCAGTATTTT CASSLLGPTSTDTQYF
- TRBJ2-7 TRBV19 - TGTGCCAGTAGTATTCCGCCAGGGAGCTACGAGCAGTACTTC CASSIPPGSYEQYF
- TRBJ1-1 TRBV19 many TGTGCCAGTAGTATTAAATCGGGGAACACTGAAGCTTTCTTT CASSIKSGNTEAFF
- TRBJ1-2 TRBV6-1 - TGTGCCAGCAAGGGACACCTGAACTATGGCTACACCTTC CASKGHLNYGYTF
- TRBJ1-2 TRBV6-6 - TGTGCCAGCAGTTACGGGACAGGCTACACCTTC CASSYGTGYTF
TRBD2 TRBJ2-1 TRBV9 many TGTGCCAGCAGCGTAGGAGTTAGGAGGGGACTAGCGGGAGTCGGTGAGCAGTTCTTC CASSVGVRRGLAGVGEQFF
- TRBJ2-7 TRBV11-2 many TGTGCCAGCAGCTTAGACCCCGGCAACGAGCAGTACTTC CASSLDPGNEQYF
- TRBJ2-2 TRBV28 once TGTGCCAGCAGTACCACCGGGACAGGGGAGCTGTTTTTT CASSTTGTGELFF
- TRBJ1-5 TRBV12-3/TRBV12-4 many TGTGCCAGCAGTTTTGCAGGCCAGCCCCAGCATTTT CASSFAGQPQHF
- TRBJ1-1 TRBV6-2/TRBV6-3 many TGTGCCAGCAGTTACGTAAGCCCGACTGAAGCTTTCTTT CASSYVSPTEAFF
- TRBJ2-5 TRBV7-2 many TGTGCCAGCAGCTTACGTCGGGGGACCCAGTACTTC CASSLRRGTQYF
- TRBJ1-1 TRBV6-5 - TGTGCCAGCAGTTTTAGGGCAGGGGCCGTCGCTGAAGCTTTCTTT CASSFRAGAVAEAFF
- TRBJ1-6 TRBV4-1 many TGCGCCAGCAGCCCAACTAACAGGGATTCACCCCTCCACTTT CASSPTNRDSPLHF
- TRBJ2-7 TRBV20-1 many TGCAGTGCTGCCCCCTACGAGCAGTACTTC CSAAPYEQYF
- TRBJ2-7 TRBV2 - TGTGCCAGCTCTGGTCACGTTGAGGGTTACGAGCAGTACTTC CASSGHVEGYEQYF
- TRBJ2-1 TRBV28 many TGTGCCAGCAGTTCTCCGGGCGGGGACAATGAGCAGTTCTTC CASSSPGGDNEQFF
TRBD1 TRBJ2-7 TRBV29-1 - TGCAGCTCCCAAACCGGGACAGGGGCGAGGGAGCAGTACTTC CSSQTGTGAREQYF
TRBD1 TRBJ1-4 TRBV20-1 many TGCAGTGCCCTAGACAGGGCGAGGGATGAAAAACTGTTTTTT CSALDRARDEKLFF
- TRBJ1-1 TRBV11-2 few TGTGCCAGCAGCTTAGGGGGAAACACTGAAGCTTTCTTT CASSLGGNTEAFF
- TRBJ2-7 TRBV7-3 - TGTGCCAGCAGCCCGACAGGGACGGGGGTTCGTTTCATAGACTTC CASSPTGTGVRFIDF
- TRBJ2-1 TRBV19 - TGTGCCAGTAGTACGCCCTTCTTC CASSTPFF
- TRBJ1-5 TRBV20-1 - TGCAGTGCTCCTGCGCCCCAGCATTTT CSAPAPQHF
- TRBJ2-6 TRBV6-5 - TGTGCCAGCAGCACCGGGGTCTCTGGGGCCAACGTCCTGACTTTC CASSTGVSGANVLTF
- TRBJ1-5 TRBV10-3 - TGTGCCACCGATACTAGCGAAGGTACAATAGGGCAGAACGAGCATTTT CATDTSEGTIGQNEHF
- TRBJ2-2 TRBV7-3 many TGTGCCAGCAGCCCCCTTGGCACCGGGGAGCTGTTTTTT CASSPLGTGELFF
- TRBJ2-1 TRBV20-1 - TGCAGTGCTAGGCGGGTTCGGGGGGCTGATGAGCAGTTCTTC CSARRVRGADEQFF
- TRBJ1-6 TRBV10-3 medium-sized TGTGCCATCAGTGGAACCGGGGGGAAATCACCCCTCCACTTT CAISGTGGKSPLHF
- TRBJ2-1 TRBV10-2 once TGCGCCAGCCAAGATCGGGGTGAGCAGTTCTTC CASQDRGEQFF
TRBD1 TRBJ2-7 TRBV15 many TGTGCCACCAGGCGAGGGGACAGGGGACCCGAGCAGTACTTC CATRRGDRGPEQYF
- TRBJ1-2 TRBV7-3 many TGTGCCAGCAGCCTACAGGGAAGGGATGGCTACACCTTC CASSLQGRDGYTF
- TRBJ2-7 TRBV6-1 once TGTGCCAGCAGTGCCCATTCGGACGAGCAGTACTTC CASSAHSDEQYF